The 11 T cell receptor beta chains given below trace back to one sample, sequenced in a study of cytomegalovirus exposure and HLA in healthy donors. The PCR made use of 60 Vbeta and 13 Jbeta primers. Libraries were prepared by immunoSEQ multiplex PCR; TCRdb keeps only in-frame clonotypes and omits some of them. The table shows around 110,000 clones, with more than 60% occurring only once. What was sequenced was PBMCs. These receptors all come from a man between 60 and 70 years old in good health and CMV-seronegative.

The rearrangement uses TRBV7-2 and TRBJ2-5; possible D gene TRBD2, 6 bases. The germline V and J ends were trimmed by 5 bases and 6 bases, with 19 bases remaining between them. Germline CDR1 and CDR2: SGHTA and FQGNSA. This CDR3 is 15 amino acids long. CDR3 sequence reads: CASSPPGVGRQTQYF. As DNA, the CDR3 is TGTGCCAGCAGCCCTCCGGGGGTAGGCCGACAGACCCAGTACTTC.

The rearrangement uses TRBV5-8 and TRBJ2-3; 10 nucleotides line up with TRBD1. This CDR3 is 14 amino acids long. The trim removed 3 bases at V and 6 bases at J, leaving 4 bases unmatched. Germline V CDR1 and CDR2: SGHTS, YDEGEE. Here the CDR3 DNA reads TGTGCCAGCAGCTGGGACAGGGGCTGGGATACGCAGTATTTT. It encodes CASSWDRGWDTQYF.

This clone was seen just once. The genes are TRBV7-2 and TRBJ2-5; 15 bases align to TRBD2. Germline V CDR1 and CDR2: SGHTA, FQGNSA. This CDR3 contains 16 residues. The V and J ends lost 5 bases and 5 bases, in that order; junction bases with no gene match: 6. The CDR3 spells CASSRGLAGGRETQYF. The CDR3 nucleotides are TGTGCCAGCAGCCGCGGACTAGCGGGGGGGCGGGAGACCCAGTACTTC.

The V and J genes are TRBV5-4 and TRBJ1-2, with D possibly TRBD1 on 6 matching bases. Trimming removed 0 bases from V and 4 bases from J, with 16 bases in between. The CDR3 is 16 residues long. Germline values: CDR1 SGHNT, CDR2 YYREEE (reference sequence). The CDR3 DNA reads TGTGCCAGCAGCTTGGGGCCCGGGGGGCTCGGCTATGGCTACACCTTC. Translation gives CASSLGPGGLGYGYTF. The whole variable domain, remainder taken from reference TRBV5-4 and TRBJ1-2, is ETGVTQSPTHLIKTRGQQVTLRCSSQSGHNTVSWYQQALGQGPQFIFQYYREEENGRGNFPPRFSGLQFPNYSSELNVNALELDDSALYLCASSLGPGGLGYGYTFGSGTRLTVV.

CDR3 DNA sequence: TGTGCCAGCAGCTTCCCCGGACTAGCGGGAGGCCCTAGCACAGATACGCAGTATTTT. The encoded protein is CASSFPGLAGGPSTDTQYF. The chain joins TRBV13 to TRBJ2-3; 14 bases align to TRBD2. Germline CDR1 and CDR2: PRHDT and FYEKMQ (reference sequence). V dropped 3 bases and J dropped 0; count of bases not matched to a gene: 8. The CDR3 sequence is 19 residues long.

J is TRBJ2-2 and V is TRBV15; perhaps TRBD1 as D (7 bases). The CDR3 is 17 amino acids. Germline V gives CDR1 LNHNV, CDR2 YYDKDF (reference sequence). Deletions cut 1 base from V and 2 bases from J, with 14 bases between. The CDR3 region has the DNA TGTGCCACCAGCAGAGTGCGGGACAGCGATAACACCGGGGAGCTGTTTTTT. It codes for CATSRVRDSDNTGELFF.

This chain links TRBV11-2 with TRBJ2-7; TRBD2 is a possible D gene (6 bases). This CDR3 spans 16 amino acids. V was shortened by 4 bases and J by 1 base, with 17 bases between the two germline ends. The germline V gene has CDR1 SGHAT and CDR2 FQNNGV. The CDR3 bases are TGTGCCAGCAGCTGGGGAGGACGGCCTGCTTCCTACGAGCAGTACGTC. Amino acids: CASSWGGRPASYEQYV.

V is TRBV19 and J is TRBJ1-2; a possible D gene is TRBD1 (6 bases). CDR1 is LNHDA and CDR2 is SQIVND in the germline V gene (reference sequence). V lost 3 bases and J lost 4, with 9 bases in between. The CDR3 runs to 13 residues. CDR3 coding DNA: TGTGCCAGTAGTATCGGACAGTCCTATGGCTACACCTTC. As protein: CASSIGQSYGYTF.

The genes are TRBV5-1 and TRBJ2-5; 10 bases map to TRBD1. TRBJ2-7 matches the DNA end more closely, so the J call is doubtful. Germline CDR1 and CDR2: SGHRS and YFSETQ. This CDR3 is built from 15 residues. CDR3 sequence: CASSSDRGGTYEQYF. Here the CDR3 DNA reads TGCGCCAGCAGCTCGGACAGGGGGGGAACCTACGAGCAGTACTTC.

This chain connects TRBV14 to TRBJ1-1; D is unclear. Germline values: CDR1 SGHDN, CDR2 FVKESK. The CDR3 extends over 14 amino acids. Trimming removed 0 bases at V and 2 bases at J, with 7 bases between. CDR3 DNA sequence: TGTGCCAGCAGCCAAGAAATAGTTAACACTGAAGCTTTCTTT. It is translated as CASSQEIVNTEAFF.

The genes are TRBV7-9 and TRBJ2-5; weak D call: TRBD1 (5 bases). The CDR3 sequence is 15 residues long. The V gene lost 5 bases and the J gene lost 6 bases, with 19 bases spanning the gap. From germline, CDR1 is SEHNR and CDR2 FQNEAQ (reference sequence). CDR3 nucleotide sequence: TGTGCCAGCAGCCCCTTAGGGGTCTCCCAGCAGACCCAGTACTTC. Translated, it gives CASSPLGVSQQTQYF.